Below, one TCR beta chain is given with its context. MiXCR was run by TCRdb on the 5' RACE reads, yielding one entry per CDR3 protein. The data show around 50,000 distinct CDR3 sequences, about 9.1% seen once. This sample was taken from a study of early T cells in non-severe SARS-CoV-2 infection. Looked up from germline, CDR1 is SGHDT and CDR2 is YYEEEE. The J segment lost 2 bases and the V segment lost 4 bases, leaving 7 bases of the junction unmatched. The CDR3 is made up of 16 amino acids. The sample was whole blood. This receptor was obtained from an adult who was a healthcare worker with PCR-confirmed SARS-CoV-2 infection or an uninfected control (not recorded which). The rearrangement uses TRBV5-6 and TRBJ2-5; TRBD1 agrees at 11 bases. The CDR3, as DNA: TGTGCCAGCAGCCCGAGGACAGGGGGCCTACAAGAGACCCAGTACTTC. Translation gives CASSPRTGGLQETQYF. Based on the CDR3 plus reference TRBV5-6 and TRBJ2-5, the full variable domain is DAGVTQSPTHLIKTRGQQVTLRCSPKSGHDTVSWYQQALGQGPQFIFQYYEEEERQRGNFPDRFSGHQFPNYSSELNVNALLLGDSALYLCASSPRTGGLQETQYFGPGTRLLVL.